A single sample is the source of the 32 T cell receptor beta chains below, sequenced in a study of T cells in Graves' hyperthyroidism and ophthalmopathy. RNA transcripts provided the source from which TCR beta CDR3 regions were amplified. HTBI primers were employed in a first-round RT-PCR of the TCR CDR3. MiXCR, run by TCRdb on the multiplex PCR reads, gives a single entry per CDR3 protein. The sample records 350,000 to 450,000 distinct CDR3 sequences, about an eighth being singletons. The sequenced sample consisted of blood. These TCRs come from a man in his fifties or sixties with Graves' ophthalmopathy.

The chain is built from TRBV7-8 and TRBJ2-5, with 14 bases lining up with TRBD2. CDR1 is SGHVS and CDR2 is FQNEAQ in the germline V gene. J lost 4 bases, V lost 3 bases, and 7 bases had no gene match. This CDR3 spans 17 amino acids. CDR3 nucleotide sequence: TGTGCCAGCAGCTTGGCCCCGGGACTAGCGGGAGTAGAGACCCAGTACTTC. This sequence encodes CASSLAPGLAGVETQYF.

This clonotype has at least ten counts. V and J are TRBV3-1 and TRBJ2-5; a weak D match, TRBD2 (6 bases). The V end lost 2 bases, the J end lost 2 bases, and 12 bases lay between the germline ends. The CDR3 extends over 15 amino acids. Germline CDR1 LGHDT, CDR2 YNNKEL (reference sequence). The chain's CDR3 is CASSQRTSQQETQYF. The CDR3 DNA reads as TGTGCCAGCAGCCAAAGAACTAGCCAACAAGAGACCCAGTACTTC.

J is TRBJ2-1 and V is TRBV27; D might be TRBD2 (5 bases). Trimming took 6 bases from V and 12 from J, leaving 15 bases between them. This CDR3 region has 12 residues. Germline V CDR1 and CDR2: MNHEY, SMNVEV (reference sequence). This CDR3 reads CASSKKPGGQFF. DNA of the CDR3: TGTGCCAGCAGCAAAAAGCCCGGAGGGCAGTTCTTC.

This chain connects TRBV11-3 to TRBJ2-1; D tentatively reads TRBD1 or TRBD2 (5 bases each). Germline-derived CDR1 and CDR2 are SGHNT and YENEEA. The CDR3 runs 13 residues. The V and J ends lost 4 bases and 15 bases respectively, with 19 bases between them. CDR3 residues: CASSSNWKGPRFF. CDR3 in DNA: TGTGCCAGCAGCTCAAACTGGAAGGGACCGAGGTTCTTC.

This clonotype was seen many times. This chain links TRBV10-3 with TRBJ2-7; TRBD2 aligns across 15 bases. CDR1 ENHRY and CDR2 SYGVKD come from the germline V gene. V trimming: 6 bases; J trimming: 5 bases; junction bases outside the gene matches: 14. The CDR3 consists of 18 residues. This chain's CDR3 is CAIRIRRTSGRASNEQYF. The CDR3 DNA sequence: TGTGCCATCAGAATCCGTAGGACTAGCGGGAGGGCATCTAACGAGCAGTACTTC.

This clonotype was seen many times. J is TRBJ1-3 and V is TRBV28; D is ambiguous. Trimming pared 8 bases from V and 0 bases from J, leaving 11 bases between. The CDR3 is 14 amino acids. Per the germline V gene, CDR1 is MDHEN and CDR2 is SYDVKM. The CDR3 is CASHIGGSGNTIYF. In DNA, the CDR3 is TGTGCCAGCCACATCGGCGGCTCTGGAAACACCATATATTTT.

This clonotype was observed many times. The rearrangement links TRBV6-2 or TRBV6-3 to TRBJ2-1; D possibly corresponds to TRBD1 (6 bases). The CDR3 is made up of 12 amino acids. In germline, CDR1 is MNHEY, CDR2 SVGEGT. V was clipped by 8 bases and J by 2 bases, with 7 bases between them. The CDR3 sequence: CASRDTYNEQFF. CDR3 sequence (DNA): TGTGCCAGCCGGGACACCTACAATGAGCAGTTCTTC.

This clonotype was detected many times. V usage is TRBV20-1 and J usage is TRBJ1-5, with 7 bases fitting TRBD1. V was clipped by 3 bases and J by 3 bases; unmatched bases: 5. Per the germline V gene, CDR1 is DFQATT and CDR2 is SNEGSKA (reference sequence). The CDR3 runs 14 residues. The CDR3 region has the DNA TGCAGTGCTAGTCCTGACAGGGACAATCAGCCCCAGCATTTT. Residues: CSASPDRDNQPQHF.

CDR3 sequence: CATSRRSEFQETQYF. The CDR3 bases are TGTGCCACCAGCAGAAGATCAGAGTTTCAAGAGACCCAGTACTTC. The rearrangement links TRBV15 to TRBJ2-5; no clear D gene. V was pared by 2 bases and J by 2 bases, with 12 bases between. This CDR3 has 15 residues. The V gene's germline CDR1 is LNHNV and CDR2 YYDKDF (reference sequence).

V and J are TRBV28 and TRBJ1-2, with D uncertain. The CDR3 length is 13 residues. Germline CDR1 reads MDHEN; CDR2 reads SYDVKM. V shed 3 bases and J shed 9 bases, with 14 bases lying between them. Here the CDR3 reads CASSLHPKKSYTF. The DNA for the CDR3 is TGTGCCAGCAGTTTGCACCCCAAGAAGAGCTACACCTTC.

This clonotype came up many times. The chain joins TRBV13 to TRBJ2-1, with 7 bases lining up with TRBD2. From germline, CDR1 is PRHDT and CDR2 FYEKMQ (reference sequence). The V gene end was trimmed by 6 bases and the J gene end by 7 bases; junction bases not matched to a gene: 12. The CDR3 consists of 15 residues. This CDR3 is CASRGRRESRNEQFF. The CDR3 DNA reads TGTGCCAGCAGGGGGAGGCGGGAGAGTCGGAATGAGCAGTTCTTC.

Ten or more counts support this clonotype. The chain carries TRBV5-1 and TRBJ2-3; D is undetermined. The CDR3 contains 12 residues. V was trimmed by 4 bases and J by 2 bases, leaving 5 bases between them. Germline CDR1 SGHRS, CDR2 YFSETQ. This CDR3 is CASSATTDTQYF. Here the CDR3 DNA reads TGCGCCAGCAGCGCGACCACAGATACGCAGTATTTT.

This clonotype was observed a handful of times. The chain employs TRBV20-1 and TRBJ2-5; perhaps TRBD1 as D (5 bases). Per germline, CDR1 DFQATT and CDR2 SNEGSKA (reference sequence). This CDR3 spans 16 amino acids. V was pared by 0 bases and J by 7 bases, with 21 bases between. CDR3 sequence reads: CSARDPLSPGQVTQYF. CDR3 nucleotide sequence: TGCAGTGCTAGAGATCCCCTCTCGCCAGGGCAGGTGACCCAGTACTTC.

The chain is built from TRBV5-4 and TRBJ2-7, with 9 positions matching TRBD1. The germline gives CDR1 SGHNT, CDR2 YYREEE (reference sequence). The CDR3 is 13 residues long. Losses at the gene ends were 3 bases for V and 3 bases for J; bases not matched to a gene: 1. CDR3 loop: CASSWDRDYEQYF. The CDR3 DNA sequence: TGTGCCAGCAGCTGGGACAGGGACTACGAGCAGTACTTC.

The V call is TRBV25-1, the J call TRBJ2-4, with 11 bases matching TRBD1. Germline CDR1 and CDR2: MGHDK and SYGVNS. This CDR3 spans 15 amino acids. V shed 7 bases, J shed 7 bases, and the junction held 9 bases outside the gene matches. The CDR3: CASMEGQGVKNIQYF. CDR3 bases: TGTGCCAGCATGGAGGGACAGGGGGTCAAGAACATTCAGTACTTC.

This clonotype was observed many times. This chain connects TRBV3-1 to TRBJ1-1; 10 bases are a match to TRBD1. J was trimmed by 6 bases and V by 3 bases; bases with no gene match: 4. The germline CDR1 and CDR2 sequences are LGHDT and YNNKEL (reference sequence). The length of the CDR3 is 14 residues. The chain's CDR3 is CASSQGQGSAEAFF. The CDR3 nucleotides read TGTGCCAGCAGCCAGGGACAGGGGAGCGCTGAAGCTTTCTTT.

The chain joins TRBV11-2 to TRBJ2-5; D not resolved. Trimming removed 8 bases at V and 2 bases at J, with 18 bases between. The CDR3 consists of 15 residues. Germline values: CDR1 SGHAT, CDR2 FQNNGV. The CDR3 sequence: CASGVLVGVQETQYF. Written as DNA, the CDR3 is TGTGCCAGCGGCGTATTAGTTGGCGTGCAAGAGACCCAGTACTTC.

This clonotype was counted ten times or more. The chain uses TRBV20-1 and TRBJ2-3, with 8 bases lining up with TRBD2. Unmatched junction bases numbered 8, after V lost 2 bases and J lost 4 bases. CDR3 length: 15 residues. Germline CDR1 reads DFQATT; CDR2 reads SNEGSKA (reference sequence). This chain's CDR3 is CSARPIAGLADTQYF. CDR3 DNA: TGCAGTGCTAGACCGATAGCGGGACTGGCAGATACGCAGTATTTT.

This clonotype showed up many times. The chain is built from TRBV5-1 and TRBJ2-5, with 11 bases aligning to TRBD2. V lost 4 bases to trimming and J lost 1 base; unmatched junction nucleotides: 3. Germline assignment: CDR1 SGHRS and CDR2 YFSETQ. This CDR3 spans 15 amino acids. CDR3: CASSGTSGIQETQYF. In DNA, the CDR3 is TGCGCCAGCAGCGGGACTAGCGGAATCCAAGAGACCCAGTACTTC.

As regards this clonotype: This may be a read error, as it is one base from a much larger clone. The chain has TRBV29-1 and TRBJ2-5; TRBD2 matches 8 bases. The germline CDR1 and CDR2 sequences are SQVTM and ANQGSEA. This CDR3 is 16 amino acids long. V was clipped by 3 bases and J by 5 bases; unmatched bases: 14. The CDR3, as DNA: TGCAGCGTTGATCAAACTTTAGCGGGACTCGGGGAGACCCAGTACTTC. As protein: CSVDQTLAGLGETQYF.

In this sample, this clonotype turned up a few times. The rearrangement joins TRBV12-3 or TRBV12-4 to TRBJ2-1, with 9 bases matching TRBD2. The V gene end was trimmed by 5 bases and the J gene end by 6 bases; junction bases not matched to a gene: 14. This CDR3 is 17 amino acids long. As DNA, the CDR3 is TGTGCCAGCAGTCCAATGGGGGGGACTAGCTACTCCAATGAGCAGTTCTTC. It translates to CASSPMGGTSYSNEQFF.

In its sample, this clonotype was seen many times. The V and J genes are TRBV18 and TRBJ2-1, with 7 positions matching TRBD1. CDR1 KGHSH and CDR2 LQKENI come from the germline V gene. The CDR3 runs to 15 residues. V gave up 2 bases and J gave up 3 bases; unmatched junction bases: 4. CDR3 amino acids: CASSPSQGRYNEQFF. In nucleotides, the CDR3 is TGTGCCAGCTCACCATCACAGGGGCGCTACAATGAGCAGTTCTTC.

This clonotype was counted a single time. This rearrangement joins TRBV4-1 to TRBJ2-3; 7 bases are shared with TRBD2. The V gene's germline CDR1 is MGHRA and CDR2 YSYEKL. The junction had 15 bases not matched to a gene; V was cut back by 0 bases and J by 6 bases. This CDR3 contains 18 residues. The CDR3 here is CASSQDGRTGGSGDTQYF. CDR3 DNA: TGCGCCAGCAGCCAAGACGGGCGAACTGGCGGGAGTGGGGATACGCAGTATTTT.

As regards this clonotype: An end of the junction does not agree with germline; a read error may underlie this. The chain has TRBV2 and TRBJ2-2; weak D call: TRBD1 (6 bases). The CDR3 is 14 amino acids. Per the germline V gene, CDR1 is SNHLY and CDR2 is FYNNEI. CDR3 DNA sequence: TGTGCGAGCAAGGGGTACAGGGCCACCGGGGAGCTGTCTTTT. It codes for CASKGYRATGELSF.

This clonotype was seen many times. The genes are TRBV20-1 and TRBJ1-6; TRBD1 agrees at 7 bases. The CDR3 covers 15 residues. The germline V gene has CDR1 DFQATT and CDR2 SNEGSKA (reference sequence). With 2 bases clipped from V and 7 bases from J, the junction kept 8 bases outside the gene matches. CDR3 in amino acids: CSARPETGPNSPLHF. The CDR3 nucleotides read TGCAGTGCTAGACCCGAGACAGGGCCAAATTCACCCCTCCACTTT.

Ten or more counts support this clonotype. The J gene is TRBJ2-1, the V gene TRBV28; TRBD2 agrees at 7 bases. V lost 6 bases to trimming and J lost 7 bases; unmatched junction nucleotides: 15. Germline CDR1 and CDR2: MDHEN and SYDVKM. This CDR3 has 16 residues. The CDR3 DNA is TGTGCCAGCAGCTCCTTGATTGCGGGAGCTTTTAATGAGCAGTTCTTC. This sequence encodes CASSSLIAGAFNEQFF.

Many counts were recorded for this clonotype. The rearrangement joins TRBV5-1 to TRBJ2-2; D call uncertain. Trimming took off 0 bases at V and 2 bases at J, with 8 bases between the two ends. The CDR3 loop spans 15 amino acids. The germline gives CDR1 SGHRS, CDR2 YFSETQ. The CDR3 nucleotides read TGCGCCAGCAGCTTGGGCACCTCTAACACCGGGGAGCTGTTTTTT. Protein product: CASSLGTSNTGELFF. The variable domain in full, completed from reference TRBV5-1 and TRBJ2-2, reads KAGVTQTPRYLIKTRGQQVTLSCSPISGHRSVSWYQQTPGQGLQFLFEYFSETQRNKGNFPGRFSGRQFSNSRSEMNVSTLELGDSALYLCASSLGTSNTGELFFGEGSRLTVL.

This chain connects TRBV29-1 to TRBJ2-2, with D perhaps assigned TRBD1 or TRBD2 (5 bases each). CDR1 and CDR2 from the germline V gene are SQVTM and ANQGSEA. The CDR3 extends over 14 amino acids. Trimming left V 2 bases short and J 4 bases short, with 11 bases between. The CDR3 nucleotides are TGCAGCGTTGAAAGGGACCCACCCACCGGGGAGCTGTTTTTT. Amino acid sequence: CSVERDPPTGELFF.

This clonotype came up many times. The chain is built from TRBV10-1 and TRBJ2-5; a possible D gene is TRBD2 (5 bases). The CDR3 sequence is 15 residues long. The germline V and J ends were trimmed by 0 bases and 5 bases, with 13 bases remaining between them. CDR1 WNHNN and CDR2 SYGVQD come from the germline V gene (reference sequence). The CDR3 loop reads CASSESKSSVETQYF. DNA of the CDR3: TGCGCCAGCAGTGAGTCGAAGAGTAGCGTGGAGACCCAGTACTTC.

The chain carries TRBV5-6 and TRBJ2-2, with TRBD1 matching 8 bases. This CDR3 contains 15 residues. Germline values: CDR1 SGHDT, CDR2 YYEEEE. Losses at the gene ends were 4 bases for V and 4 bases for J; bases not matched to a gene: 6. The CDR3 reads CASSRGQVFTGELFF. CDR3 in DNA: TGTGCCAGCAGCCGGGGACAGGTTTTCACCGGGGAGCTGTTTTTT.

Of note for this clonotype: A much more abundant neighbour one base away suggests this may be a read error. Likely a read error: the CDR3 ends without its conserved phenylalanine or tryptophan. This chain links TRBV2 with TRBJ2-3; the D gene is possibly TRBD2 (6 bases). The CDR3 totals 15 residues. The germline V and J ends were trimmed by 5 bases and 2 bases, with 14 bases remaining between them. The germline V gene encodes CDR1 SNHLY and CDR2 FYNNEI. CDR3 amino acids: CASSKTRGATDTQYL. DNA for the CDR3: TGTGCCAGCAGTAAGACTAGAGGGGCCACAGATACGCAGTATCTT.

This clonotype was seen a handful of times. The chain links TRBV7-6 to TRBJ1-5; possible D gene TRBD1, 5 bases. The V and J ends lost 5 bases and 9 bases respectively, with 14 bases between them. Germline CDR1 is SGHVS and CDR2 is FNYEAQ. The CDR3 contains 13 residues. The CDR3 loop is CASSPDRGRPQHF. DNA for the CDR3: TGTGCCAGCAGCCCTGACAGAGGTCGGCCCCAGCATTTT.